This TCR beta chain is from a study of control samples from healthy donors and cancer patients. The V end lost 2 bases, the J end lost 6 bases, and 13 bases lay between the germline ends. This CDR3 has 15 amino acids. Looked up from germline, CDR1 is SEHNR and CDR2 is FQNEAQ (reference sequence). The protocol was immunoSEQ multiplex PCR, while the TCRdb copy is restricted to in-frame clones and leaves out a portion. Of some 17,000 clones in the sample, roughly nine tenths are singletons; the top ten hold 32%. The sequencing sample was made of PBMCs. The chain is built from TRBV7-9 and TRBJ2-2; D possibly uses TRBD1 or TRBD2 (5 bases each). The receptor was isolated from a man aged 55 to 70 with head and neck cancer. CDR3 residues: CASSLQGRGPGELFF. In nucleotides, the CDR3 is TGTGCCAGCAGCTTACAGGGCAGAGGGCCCGGGGAGCTGTTTTTT.